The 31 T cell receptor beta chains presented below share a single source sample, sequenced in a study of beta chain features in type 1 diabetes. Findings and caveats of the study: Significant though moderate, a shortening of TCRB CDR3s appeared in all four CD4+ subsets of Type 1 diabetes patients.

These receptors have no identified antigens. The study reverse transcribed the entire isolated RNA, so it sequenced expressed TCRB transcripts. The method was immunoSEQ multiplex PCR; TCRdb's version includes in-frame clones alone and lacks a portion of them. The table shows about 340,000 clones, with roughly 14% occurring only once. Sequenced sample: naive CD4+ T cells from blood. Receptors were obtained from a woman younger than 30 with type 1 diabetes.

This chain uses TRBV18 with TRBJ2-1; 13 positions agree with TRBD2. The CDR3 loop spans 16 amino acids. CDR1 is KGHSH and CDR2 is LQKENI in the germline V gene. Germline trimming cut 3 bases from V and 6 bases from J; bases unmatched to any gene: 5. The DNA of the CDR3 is TGTGCCAGCTCACCCCCACTAGCGGGAGGGGTCAATGAGCAGTTCTTC. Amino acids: CASSPPLAGGVNEQFF. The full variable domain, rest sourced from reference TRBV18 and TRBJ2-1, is NAGVMQNPRHLVRRRGQEARLRCSPMKGHSHVYWYRQLPEEGLKFMVYLQKENIIDESGMPKERFSAEFPKEGPSILRIQQVVRGDSAAYFCASSPPLAGGVNEQFFGPGTRLTVL.

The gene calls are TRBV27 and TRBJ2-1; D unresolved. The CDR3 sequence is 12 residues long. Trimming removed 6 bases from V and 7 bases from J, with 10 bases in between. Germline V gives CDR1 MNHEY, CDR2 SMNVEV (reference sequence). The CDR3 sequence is CASSRSWNEQFF. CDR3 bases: TGTGCCAGCAGCCGGTCGTGGAATGAGCAGTTCTTC.

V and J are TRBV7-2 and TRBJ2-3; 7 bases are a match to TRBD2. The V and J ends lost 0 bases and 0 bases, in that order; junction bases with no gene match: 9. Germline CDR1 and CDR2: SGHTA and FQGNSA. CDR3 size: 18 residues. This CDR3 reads CASSLALRASGSTDTQYF. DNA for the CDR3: TGTGCCAGCAGCTTAGCGCTTAGGGCTAGCGGAAGCACAGATACGCAGTATTTT. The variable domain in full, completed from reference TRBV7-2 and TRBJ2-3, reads GAGVSQSPSNKVTEKGKDVELRCDPISGHTALYWYRQSLGQGLEFLIYFQGNSAPDKSGLPSDRFSAERTGGSVSTLTIQRTQQEDSAVYLCASSLALRASGSTDTQYFGPGTRLTVL.

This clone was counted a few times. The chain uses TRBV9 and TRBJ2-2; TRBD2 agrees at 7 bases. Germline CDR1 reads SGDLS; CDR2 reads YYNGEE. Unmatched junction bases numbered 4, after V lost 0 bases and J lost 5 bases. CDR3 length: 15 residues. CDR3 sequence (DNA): TGTGCCAGCAGCGTAGGTAGTAGCGGGACCGGGGAGCTGTTTTTT. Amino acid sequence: CASSVGSSGTGELFF.

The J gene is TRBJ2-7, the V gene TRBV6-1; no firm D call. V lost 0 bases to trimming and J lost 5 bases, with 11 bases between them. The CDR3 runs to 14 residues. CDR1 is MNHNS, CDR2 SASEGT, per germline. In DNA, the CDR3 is TGTGCCAGCAGTGAAGCCCCGGGTGGCCACGAGCAGTACTTC. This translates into CASSEAPGGHEQYF.

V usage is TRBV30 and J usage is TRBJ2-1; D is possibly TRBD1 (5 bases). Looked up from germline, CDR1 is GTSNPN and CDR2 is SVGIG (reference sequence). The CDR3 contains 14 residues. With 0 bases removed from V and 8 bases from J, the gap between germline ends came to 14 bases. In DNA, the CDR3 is TGTGCCTGGAGTGTTTATCAAACACAGGATGAGCAGTTCTTC. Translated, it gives CAWSVYQTQDEQFF.

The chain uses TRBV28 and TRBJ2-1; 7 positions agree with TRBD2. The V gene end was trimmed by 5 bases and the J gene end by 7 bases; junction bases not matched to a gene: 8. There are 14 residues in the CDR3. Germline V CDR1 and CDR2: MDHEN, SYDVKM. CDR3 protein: CASSRGSIYNEQFF. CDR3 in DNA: TGTGCCAGCAGTCGCGGGAGCATCTATAATGAGCAGTTCTTC.

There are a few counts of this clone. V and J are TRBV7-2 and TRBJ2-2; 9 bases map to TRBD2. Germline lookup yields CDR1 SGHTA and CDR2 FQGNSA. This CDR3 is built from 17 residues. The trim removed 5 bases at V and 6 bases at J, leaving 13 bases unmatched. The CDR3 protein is CASSPYGGRATAGELFF. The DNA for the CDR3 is TGTGCCAGCAGCCCTTACGGCGGGAGGGCCACGGCCGGGGAGCTGTTTTTT.

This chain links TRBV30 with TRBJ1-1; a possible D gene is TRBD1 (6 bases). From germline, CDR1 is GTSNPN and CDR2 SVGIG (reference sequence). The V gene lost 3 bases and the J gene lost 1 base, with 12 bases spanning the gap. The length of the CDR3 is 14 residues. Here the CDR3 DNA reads TGTGCCTGGAGATGGTACAGGGCGAACACTGAAGCTTTCTTT. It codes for CAWRWYRANTEAFF.

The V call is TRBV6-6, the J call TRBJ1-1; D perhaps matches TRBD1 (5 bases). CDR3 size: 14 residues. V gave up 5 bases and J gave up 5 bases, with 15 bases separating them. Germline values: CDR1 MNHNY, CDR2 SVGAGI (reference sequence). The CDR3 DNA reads TGTGCCAGCAGTGACGGGGGGAGAAGGACTGAAGCTTTCTTT. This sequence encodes CASSDGGRRTEAFF.

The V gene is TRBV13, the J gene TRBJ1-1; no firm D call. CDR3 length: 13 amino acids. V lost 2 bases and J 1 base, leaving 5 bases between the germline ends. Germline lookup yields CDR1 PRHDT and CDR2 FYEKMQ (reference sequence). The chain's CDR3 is CASSLLGNTEAFF. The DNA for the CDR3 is TGTGCCAGCAGCTTACTAGGGAACACTGAAGCTTTCTTT.

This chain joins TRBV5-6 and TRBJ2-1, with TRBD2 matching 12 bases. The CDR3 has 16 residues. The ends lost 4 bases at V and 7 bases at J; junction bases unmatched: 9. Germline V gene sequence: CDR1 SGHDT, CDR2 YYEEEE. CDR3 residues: CASSTTSGSSGNEQFF. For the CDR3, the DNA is TGTGCCAGCAGCACGACTAGCGGGAGCTCGGGGAATGAGCAGTTCTTC.

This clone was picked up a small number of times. The CDR3 DNA is TGTGCCAGCAGCTCGACAGGCCGCAGCACAGATACGCAGTATTTT. Translated: CASSSTGRSTDTQYF. The gene calls are TRBV27 and TRBJ2-3, with TRBD1 as a possible D gene (6 bases). This CDR3 spans 15 amino acids. Germline V gene data show CDR1 as MNHEY and CDR2 as SMNVEV (reference sequence). V gave up 6 bases and J gave up 0 bases, with 13 bases separating them.

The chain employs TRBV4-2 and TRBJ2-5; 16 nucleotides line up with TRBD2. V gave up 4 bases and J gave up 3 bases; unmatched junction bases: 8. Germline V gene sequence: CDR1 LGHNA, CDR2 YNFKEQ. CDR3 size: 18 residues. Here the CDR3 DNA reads TGTGCCAGCAGCCTGGGACTAGCGGGAGGGCCTGGGAAAGAGACCCAGTACTTC. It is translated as CASSLGLAGGPGKETQYF.

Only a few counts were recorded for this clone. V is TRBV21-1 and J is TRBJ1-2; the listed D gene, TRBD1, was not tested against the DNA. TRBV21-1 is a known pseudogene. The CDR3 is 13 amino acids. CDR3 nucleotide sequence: TGTGCCAGCAGCACTCGATACAGGGCTGGCTACACCTTC. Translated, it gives CASSTRYRAGYTF.

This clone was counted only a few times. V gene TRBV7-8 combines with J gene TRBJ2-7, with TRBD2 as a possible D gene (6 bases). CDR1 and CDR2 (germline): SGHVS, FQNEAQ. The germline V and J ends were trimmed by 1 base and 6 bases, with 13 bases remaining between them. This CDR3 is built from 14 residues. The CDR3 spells CASSLGLGALEQYV. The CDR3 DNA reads TGTGCCAGCAGCTTAGGACTAGGGGCCCTCGAGCAGTACGTC.

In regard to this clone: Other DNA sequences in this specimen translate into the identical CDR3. CDR3 sequence (DNA): TGCGCCAGCAGCCCAGGGGGCTCTGGGGCCAACGTCCTGACTTTC. Residues: CASSPGGSGANVLTF. The chain recombines TRBV5-1 with TRBJ2-6; 7 nucleotides line up with TRBD1. CDR3 length: 15 amino acids. Unmatched junction bases numbered 1, after V lost 4 bases and J lost 0 bases. Per the germline V gene, CDR1 is SGHRS and CDR2 is YFSETQ.

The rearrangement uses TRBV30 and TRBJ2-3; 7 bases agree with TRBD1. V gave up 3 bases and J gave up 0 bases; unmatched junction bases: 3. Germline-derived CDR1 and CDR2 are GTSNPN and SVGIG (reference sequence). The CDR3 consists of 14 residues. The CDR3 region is CAWRDRRSTDTQYF. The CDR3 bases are TGTGCCTGGAGGGACAGGCGGAGCACAGATACGCAGTATTTT.

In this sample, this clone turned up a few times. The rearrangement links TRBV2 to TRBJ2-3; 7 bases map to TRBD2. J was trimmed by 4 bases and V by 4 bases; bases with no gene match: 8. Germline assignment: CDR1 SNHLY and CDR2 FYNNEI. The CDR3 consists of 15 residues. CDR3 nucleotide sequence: TGTGCCAGCAGTGTCGCTAGCGGAGGCGCAGATACGCAGTATTTT. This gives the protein CASSVASGGADTQYF.

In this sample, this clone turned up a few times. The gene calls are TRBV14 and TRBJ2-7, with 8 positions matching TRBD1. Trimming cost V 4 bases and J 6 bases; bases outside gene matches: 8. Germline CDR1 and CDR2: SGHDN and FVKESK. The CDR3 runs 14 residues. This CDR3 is CASSPRDRFSEQYV. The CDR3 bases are TGTGCCAGCAGCCCGCGGGACAGGTTTTCCGAGCAGTACGTC.

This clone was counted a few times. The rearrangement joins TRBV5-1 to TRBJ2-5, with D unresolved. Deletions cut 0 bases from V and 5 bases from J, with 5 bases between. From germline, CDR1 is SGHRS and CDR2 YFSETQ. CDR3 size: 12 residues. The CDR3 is CASSLASETQYF. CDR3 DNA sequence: TGCGCCAGCAGCTTGGCCTCTGAGACCCAGTACTTC.

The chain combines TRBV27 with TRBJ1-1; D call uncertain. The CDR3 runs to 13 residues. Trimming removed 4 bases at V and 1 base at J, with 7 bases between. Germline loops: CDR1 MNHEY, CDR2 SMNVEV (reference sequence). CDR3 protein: CASSSGKNTEAFF. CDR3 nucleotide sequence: TGTGCCAGCAGTTCGGGAAAGAACACTGAAGCTTTCTTT.

CDR3 loop: CASSVGGTGNYGYTF. CDR3 coding DNA: TGTGCCAGCAGCGTAGGCGGGACAGGGAACTATGGCTACACCTTC. V is TRBV9 and J is TRBJ1-2; 9 bases agree with TRBD1. Germline CDR1 and CDR2: SGDLS and YYNGEE. The CDR3 is 15 amino acids. V lost 0 bases to trimming and J lost 2 bases; unmatched junction nucleotides: 2.

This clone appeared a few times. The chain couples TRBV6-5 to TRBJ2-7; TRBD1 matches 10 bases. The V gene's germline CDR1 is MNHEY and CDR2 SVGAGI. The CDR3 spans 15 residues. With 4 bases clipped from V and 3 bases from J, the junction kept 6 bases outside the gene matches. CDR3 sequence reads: CASSSEGQGCYEQYV. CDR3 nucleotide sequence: TGTGCCAGCAGTTCGGAGGGACAGGGGTGCTACGAGCAGTACGTC.

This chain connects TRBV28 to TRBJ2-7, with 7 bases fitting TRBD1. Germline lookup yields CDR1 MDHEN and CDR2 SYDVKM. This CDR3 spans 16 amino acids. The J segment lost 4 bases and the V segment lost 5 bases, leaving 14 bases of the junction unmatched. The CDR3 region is CASSGKGARGTYEQYF. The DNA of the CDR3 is TGTGCCAGCAGTGGTAAGGGGGCTAGAGGGACATACGAGCAGTACTTC.

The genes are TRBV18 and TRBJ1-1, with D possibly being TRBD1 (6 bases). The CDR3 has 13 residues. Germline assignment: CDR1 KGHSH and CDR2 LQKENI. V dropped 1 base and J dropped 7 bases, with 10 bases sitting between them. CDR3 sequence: CASSPQETGEAFF. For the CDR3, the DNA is TGTGCCAGCTCACCACAGGAGACAGGTGAAGCTTTCTTT.

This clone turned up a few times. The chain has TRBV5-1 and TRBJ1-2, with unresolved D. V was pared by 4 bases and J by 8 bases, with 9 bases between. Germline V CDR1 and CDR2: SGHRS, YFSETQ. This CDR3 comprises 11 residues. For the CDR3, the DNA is TGCGCCAGCAGCCTCGGGTGGGGCTACACCTTC. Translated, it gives CASSLGWGYTF. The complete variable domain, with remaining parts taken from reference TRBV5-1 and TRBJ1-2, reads KAGVTQTPRYLIKTRGQQVTLSCSPISGHRSVSWYQQTPGQGLQFLFEYFSETQRNKGNFPGRFSGRQFSNSRSEMNVSTLELGDSALYLCASSLGWGYTFGSGTRLTVV.

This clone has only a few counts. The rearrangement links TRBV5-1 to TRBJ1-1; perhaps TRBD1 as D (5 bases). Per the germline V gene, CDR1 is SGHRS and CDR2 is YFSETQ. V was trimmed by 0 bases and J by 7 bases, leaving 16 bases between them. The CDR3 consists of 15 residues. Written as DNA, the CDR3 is TGCGCCAGCAGCTTGGCCTCAGGACATAACCTTGAAGCTTTCTTT. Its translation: CASSLASGHNLEAFF. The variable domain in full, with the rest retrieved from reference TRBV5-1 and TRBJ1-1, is KAGVTQTPRYLIKTRGQQVTLSCSPISGHRSVSWYQQTPGQGLQFLFEYFSETQRNKGNFPGRFSGRQFSNSRSEMNVSTLELGDSALYLCASSLASGHNLEAFFGQGTRLTVV.

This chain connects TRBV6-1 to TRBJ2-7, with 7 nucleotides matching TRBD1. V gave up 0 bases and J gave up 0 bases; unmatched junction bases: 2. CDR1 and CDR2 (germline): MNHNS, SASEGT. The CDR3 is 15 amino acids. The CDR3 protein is CASSEAGTASYEQYF. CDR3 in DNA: TGTGCCAGCAGTGAAGCGGGGACAGCCTCCTACGAGCAGTACTTC.

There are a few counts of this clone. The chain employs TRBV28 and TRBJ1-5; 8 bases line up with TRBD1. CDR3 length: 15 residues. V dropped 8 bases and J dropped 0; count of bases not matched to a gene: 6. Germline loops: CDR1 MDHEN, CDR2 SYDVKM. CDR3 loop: CASGTGGNSNQPQHF. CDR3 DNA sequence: TGTGCCAGCGGAACAGGGGGTAATAGCAATCAGCCCCAGCATTTT.

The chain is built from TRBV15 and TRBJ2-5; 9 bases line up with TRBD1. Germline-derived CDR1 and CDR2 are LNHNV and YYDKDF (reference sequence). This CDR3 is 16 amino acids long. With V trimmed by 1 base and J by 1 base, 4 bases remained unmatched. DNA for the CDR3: TGTGCCACCAGCAGAGGGGACAGGGCTAGCCAAGAGACCCAGTACTTC. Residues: CATSRGDRASQETQYF.